Below are 10 T cell receptor beta chains sequenced from a single sample in a study of technical replicates of blood from a few donors. Sequencing used immunoSEQ multiplex PCR; TCRdb keeps in-frame clones, though not all of them. Of 74,000 or so clones detected, just over 95% appear once; the ten largest clones hold around 0.2%. The sequenced material came from T cells isolated from PBMCs. The source of these receptors is a human donor in good health.

The J gene is TRBJ2-1, the V gene TRBV6-1; TRBD2 is a possible D gene (7 bases). The CDR3 has 14 amino acids. The V end lost 5 bases, the J end lost 4 bases, and 12 bases lay between the germline ends. Germline-derived CDR1 and CDR2 are MNHNS and SASEGT. In DNA form, the CDR3 reads TGTGCCAGCAGTCCCCGGGGGGCATACAATGAGCAGTTCTTC. Translating gives CASSPRGAYNEQFF.

The chain recombines TRBV13 with TRBJ1-1; no clear D. The V end was cut by 5 bases, the J end by 0 bases, with 13 bases between. The CDR3 is 15 amino acids. Germline values: CDR1 PRHDT, CDR2 FYEKMQ (reference sequence). The CDR3, as DNA: TGTGCCAGCAGCGGCCCGGGGTCGATGAACACTGAAGCTTTCTTT. Encoded protein: CASSGPGSMNTEAFF.

This chain connects TRBV29-1 to TRBJ2-5; TRBD2 might be the D (5 bases). This CDR3 region has 12 residues. Germline V gene lookup returns CDR1 SQVTM and CDR2 ANQGSEA. Trimming removed 6 bases from V and 5 bases from J, with 13 bases in between. Here the CDR3 reads CSVTSGEETQYF. CDR3 DNA: TGCAGCGTCACCAGTGGGGAGGAGACCCAGTACTTC.

The rearrangement joins TRBV19 to TRBJ1-4, with D tentatively TRBD1 (6 bases). Germline CDR1 LNHDA, CDR2 SQIVND (reference sequence). V lost 5 bases and J lost 0, with 19 bases in between. CDR3 length: 18 residues. The CDR3 region has the DNA TGTGCCAGTAGTTGGGAGTCGAACAGGGAATCAACTAATGAAAAACTGTTTTTT. It yields the protein CASSWESNRESTNEKLFF.

V usage is TRBV5-8 and J usage is TRBJ2-5; D gene unclear. Germline V gene data show CDR1 as SGHTS and CDR2 as YDEGEE. This CDR3 is 11 amino acids long. V lost 0 bases and J 7 bases, leaving 4 bases between the germline ends. CDR3 loop: CASSLAVTQYF. In DNA, the CDR3 is TGTGCCAGCAGCTTGGCGGTGACCCAGTACTTC.

The rearrangement joins TRBV4-1 to TRBJ2-5; 7 nucleotides line up with TRBD2. Germline V CDR1 and CDR2: MGHRA, YSYEKL. The ends lost 4 bases at V and 5 bases at J; junction bases unmatched: 7. There are 14 residues in the CDR3. This CDR3 reads CASSPGGGGETQYF. In DNA form, the CDR3 reads TGCGCCAGCAGCCCGGGAGGAGGTGGGGAGACCCAGTACTTC.

The chain recombines TRBV18 with TRBJ2-1; possible D gene TRBD2, 6 bases. Germline lookup yields CDR1 KGHSH and CDR2 LQKENI. The CDR3 extends over 17 amino acids. Trimming cost V 1 base and J 6 bases, with 19 bases left between them. The CDR3 region has the DNA TGTGCCAGCTCACCACAGATGGGCGGGACTTCGACCAATGAGCAGTTCTTC. Translated, it gives CASSPQMGGTSTNEQFF.

This clone was observed a single time. The chain links TRBV15 to TRBJ2-7; 8 bases are a match to TRBD2. Germline trimming cut 0 bases from V and 3 bases from J; bases unmatched to any gene: 4. The CDR3 is 15 residues long. The germline V gene has CDR1 LNHNV and CDR2 YYDKDF (reference sequence). CDR3: CATSRELAEGYEQYF. The CDR3 DNA is TGTGCCACCAGCAGAGAACTAGCGGAGGGCTACGAGCAGTACTTC.

The rearrangement uses TRBV4-1 and TRBJ1-1; possible D gene TRBD1, 5 bases. Germline V gene sequence: CDR1 MGHRA, CDR2 YSYEKL. Trimming cost V 0 bases and J 2 bases, with 10 bases left between them. The CDR3 length is 15 residues. For the CDR3, the DNA is TGCGCCAGCAGCCAAGATTGGGGGGTCAACACTGAAGCTTTCTTT. Its protein product is CASSQDWGVNTEAFF.

V usage is TRBV27 and J usage is TRBJ2-2, with 7 nucleotides matching TRBD2. V trimming: 5 bases; J trimming: 3 bases; junction bases outside the gene matches: 12. Germline CDR1 is MNHEY and CDR2 is SMNVEV (reference sequence). The CDR3 has 17 amino acids. The DNA of the CDR3 is TGTGCCAGCAGTCTAGTGGGGGGGACCCTTTACACCGGGGAGCTGTTTTTT. Amino acid sequence: CASSLVGGTLYTGELFF.